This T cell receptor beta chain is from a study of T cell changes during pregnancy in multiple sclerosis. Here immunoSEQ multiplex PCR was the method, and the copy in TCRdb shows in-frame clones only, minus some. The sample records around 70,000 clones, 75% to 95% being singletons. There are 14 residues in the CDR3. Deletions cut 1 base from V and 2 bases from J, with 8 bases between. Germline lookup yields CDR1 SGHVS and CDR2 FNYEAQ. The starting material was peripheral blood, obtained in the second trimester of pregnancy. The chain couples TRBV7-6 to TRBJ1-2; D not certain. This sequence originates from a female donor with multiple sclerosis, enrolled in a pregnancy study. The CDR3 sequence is CASSLGAGNYGYTF. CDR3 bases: TGTGCCAGCAGCTTAGGGGCGGGGAACTATGGCTACACCTTC.